These T cell receptor beta chains were read from a single sample in a study of blood T cell repertoires in COVID-19. Clones were sequenced by immunoSEQ multiplex PCR, and TCRdb holds only the in-frame ones, with some missing. The profile shows around 140,000 clones, roughly 89% of them singletons. Sequenced: peripheral blood. These receptors were obtained from a man between 50 and 59 years old with active or convalescent COVID-19. The CDR3 runs from the conserved cysteine through the conserved F or W. D genes are given only for firm matches. Size tells how often a clone was seen (once, few, many) or the class of an expanded clone, and some rows leave it out.

V gene	clone size	J gene	D gene	CDR3 protein	CDR3 DNA
TRBV6-2/TRBV6-3	once	TRBJ1-5	TRBD1	CASSPRDRAPNQPQHF	TGTGCCAGCAGTCCCCGGGACAGGGCCCCCAATCAGCCCCAGCATTTT
TRBV12-3/TRBV12-4	.	TRBJ1-1	.	CASSQLTGTEAFF	TGTGCCAGCAGTCAACTTACAGGGACTGAAGCTTTCTTT
TRBV6-5	.	TRBJ1-5	TRBD1	CASSYGQGGQPQHF	TGTGCCAGCAGTTACGGACAGGGAGGTCAGCCCCAGCATTTT
TRBV3-1/TRBV3-2	once	TRBJ2-7	.	CASSQGQGYSHEQYF	TGTGCCAGCAGCCAAGGCCAGGGCTATTCGCACGAGCAGTACTTC
TRBV5-1	few	TRBJ1-2	.	CASSLRTVSITNYGYTF	TGCGCCAGCAGCTTGAGGACAGTTTCCATTACTAACTATGGCTACACCTTC
TRBV11-2	.	TRBJ2-1	.	CASSLGLDNEQFF	TGTGCCAGCAGCTTAGGGCTAGACAATGAGCAGTTCTTC
TRBV2	.	TRBJ1-6	TRBD1	CASSGTGGNSPLHF	TGTGCCAGCAGTGGGACAGGGGGGAATTCACCCCTCCACTTT
TRBV19	.	TRBJ2-3	TRBD2	CASSMGGLASTDTQYF	TGTGCCAGTAGCATGGGGGGACTAGCGAGCACAGATACGCAGTATTTT
TRBV6-2/TRBV6-3	once	TRBJ2-2	.	CASSLIETGELFF	TGTGCCAGCAGTTTAATAGAGACCGGGGAGCTGTTTTTT
TRBV30	.	TRBJ1-1	.	CAWSGQLNTEAFF	TGTGCCTGGTCGGGACAATTGAACACTGAAGCTTTCTTT
TRBV5-1	.	TRBJ1-1	.	CASSLARSRTNTEAFF	TGCGCCAGCAGCTTGGCCAGGTCCCGTACGAACACTGAAGCTTTCTTT
TRBV19	.	TRBJ2-7	TRBD1	CASSGRGQGAYEQYF	TGTGCCAGTAGTGGACGGGGACAGGGGGCCTACGAGCAGTACTTC
TRBV3-1/TRBV3-2	.	TRBJ2-3	TRBD2	CASSLLAGDLSSTDTQYF	TGTGCCAGCAGCCTTTTAGCGGGGGATCTTTCAAGCACAGATACGCAGTATTTT
TRBV18	once	TRBJ1-1	.	CASSPRPTLNTEAFF	TGTGCCAGCTCACCACGTCCAACACTGAACACTGAAGCTTTCTTT
TRBV10-1	.	TRBJ1-1	.	CASGSAVDTEAFF	TGCGCCAGCGGGTCCGCGGTTGACACTGAAGCTTTCTTT
TRBV4-3	.	TRBJ1-6	TRBD1	CASSQRTTTGAGSPLHF	TGCGCCAGCAGCCAAAGAACAACGACAGGGGCGGGTTCACCCCTCCACTTT
TRBV24-1	.	TRBJ1-5	TRBD1	CATSESSTGVAQPQHF	TGTGCCACCAGTGAGTCCTCAACAGGGGTCGCCCAGCCCCAGCATTTT
TRBV19	.	TRBJ1-5	TRBD1	CASSIPDRGNFQPQHF	TGTGCCAGTAGTATCCCGGACAGGGGGAATTTTCAGCCCCAGCATTTT
TRBV5-1	.	TRBJ2-3	.	CASSLGGGGADTQYF	TGCGCCAGCAGCTTGGGGGGGGGCGGGGCAGATACGCAGTATTTT